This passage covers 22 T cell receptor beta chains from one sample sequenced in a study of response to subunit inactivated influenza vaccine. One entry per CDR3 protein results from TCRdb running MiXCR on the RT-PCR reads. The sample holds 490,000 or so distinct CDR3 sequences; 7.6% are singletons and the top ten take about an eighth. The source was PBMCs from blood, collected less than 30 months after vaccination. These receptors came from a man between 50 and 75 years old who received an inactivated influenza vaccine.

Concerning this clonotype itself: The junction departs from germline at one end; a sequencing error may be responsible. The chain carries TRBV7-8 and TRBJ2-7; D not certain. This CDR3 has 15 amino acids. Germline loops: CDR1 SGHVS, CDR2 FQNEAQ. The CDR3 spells CASCLGADPSYEQYF. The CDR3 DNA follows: TGTGCCAGCTGCTTAGGTGCAGACCCGTCCTACGAGCAGTACTTC.

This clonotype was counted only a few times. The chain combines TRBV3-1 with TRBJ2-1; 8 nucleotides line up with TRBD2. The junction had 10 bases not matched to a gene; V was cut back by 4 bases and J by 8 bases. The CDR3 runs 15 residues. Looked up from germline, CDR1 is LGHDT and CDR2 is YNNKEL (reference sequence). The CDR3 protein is CASSPGGGRGDEQFF. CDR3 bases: TGTGCCAGCAGCCCCGGGGGGGGACGGGGGGATGAGCAGTTCTTC.

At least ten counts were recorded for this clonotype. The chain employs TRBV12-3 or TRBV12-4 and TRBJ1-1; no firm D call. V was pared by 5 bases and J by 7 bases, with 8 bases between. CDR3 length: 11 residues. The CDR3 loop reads CASSQYSEAFF. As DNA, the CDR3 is TGTGCCAGCAGTCAGTATAGTGAAGCTTTCTTT.

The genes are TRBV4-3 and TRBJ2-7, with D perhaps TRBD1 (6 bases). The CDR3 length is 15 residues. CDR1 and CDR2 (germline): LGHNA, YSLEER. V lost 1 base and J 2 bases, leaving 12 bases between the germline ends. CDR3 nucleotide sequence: TGCGCCAGCAGCCAAGGGTACAGGGCAACCTACGAGCAGTACTTC. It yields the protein CASSQGYRATYEQYF.

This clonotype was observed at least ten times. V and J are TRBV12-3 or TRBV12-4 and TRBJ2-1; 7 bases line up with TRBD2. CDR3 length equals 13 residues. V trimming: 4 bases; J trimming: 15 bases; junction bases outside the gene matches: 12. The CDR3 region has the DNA TGTGCCAGCAGTTACAGGACTAGTAGTATGGGGTTCTTC. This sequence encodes CASSYRTSSMGFF.

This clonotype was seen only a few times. The CDR3 DNA follows: TGCGCCAGCAGCCGATCACTAGCGGGGGGTAATGAGCAGTTCTTC. Amino acid sequence: CASSRSLAGGNEQFF. The J gene is TRBJ2-1, the V gene TRBV4-1; 12 bases are shared with TRBD2. V dropped 4 bases and J dropped 7; count of bases not matched to a gene: 5. Germline assignment: CDR1 MGHRA and CDR2 YSYEKL. The CDR3 contains 15 residues.

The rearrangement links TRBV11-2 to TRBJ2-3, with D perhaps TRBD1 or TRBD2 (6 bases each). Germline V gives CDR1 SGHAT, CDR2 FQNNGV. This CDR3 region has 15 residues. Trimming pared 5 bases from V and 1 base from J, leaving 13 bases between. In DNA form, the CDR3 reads TGTGCCAGCAGCCCAATACGGGGGCGCACAGATACGCAGTATTTT. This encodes CASSPIRGRTDTQYF. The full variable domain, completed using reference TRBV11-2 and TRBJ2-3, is EAGVAQSPRYKIIEKRQSVAFWCNPISGHATLYWYQQILGQGPKLLIQFQNNGVVDDSQLPKDRFSAERLKGVDSTLKIQPAKLEDSAVYLCASSPIRGRTDTQYFGPGTRLTVL.

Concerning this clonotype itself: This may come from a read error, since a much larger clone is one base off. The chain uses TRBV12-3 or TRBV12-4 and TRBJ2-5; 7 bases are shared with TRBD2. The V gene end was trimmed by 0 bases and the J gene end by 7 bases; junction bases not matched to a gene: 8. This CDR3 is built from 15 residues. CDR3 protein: CASSLAGLVGGTQYF. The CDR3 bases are TGTGCCAGCAGTTTAGCAGGACTAGTGGGCGGGACCCAGTACTTC.

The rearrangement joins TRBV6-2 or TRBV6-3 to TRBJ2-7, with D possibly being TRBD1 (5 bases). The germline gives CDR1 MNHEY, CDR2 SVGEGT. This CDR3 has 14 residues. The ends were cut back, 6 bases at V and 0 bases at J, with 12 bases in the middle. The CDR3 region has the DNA TGTGCCAGCAGAAAGGCGGACACCTCCTACGAGCAGTACTTC. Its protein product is CASRKADTSYEQYF.

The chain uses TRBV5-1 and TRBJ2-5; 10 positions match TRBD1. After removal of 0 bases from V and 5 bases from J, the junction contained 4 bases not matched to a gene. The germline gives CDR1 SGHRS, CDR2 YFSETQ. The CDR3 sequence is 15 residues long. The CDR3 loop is CASSLATGGLETQYF. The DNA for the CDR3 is TGCGCCAGCAGCTTGGCGACAGGGGGCTTGGAGACCCAGTACTTC.

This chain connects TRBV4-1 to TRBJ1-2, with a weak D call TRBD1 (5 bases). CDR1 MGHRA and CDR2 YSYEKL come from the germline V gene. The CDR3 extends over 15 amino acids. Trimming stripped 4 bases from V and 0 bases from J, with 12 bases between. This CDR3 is CASSPQDTTNYGYTF. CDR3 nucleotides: TGCGCCAGCAGCCCCCAGGACACCACTAACTATGGCTACACCTTC.

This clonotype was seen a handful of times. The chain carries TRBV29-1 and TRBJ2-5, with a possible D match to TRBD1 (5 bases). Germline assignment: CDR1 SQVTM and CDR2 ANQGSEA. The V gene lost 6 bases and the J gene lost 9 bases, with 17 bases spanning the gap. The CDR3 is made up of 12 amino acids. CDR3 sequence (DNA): TGCAGCGTCGGCGACAGTTTGTTGGCCCAGTACTTC. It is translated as CSVGDSLLAQYF.

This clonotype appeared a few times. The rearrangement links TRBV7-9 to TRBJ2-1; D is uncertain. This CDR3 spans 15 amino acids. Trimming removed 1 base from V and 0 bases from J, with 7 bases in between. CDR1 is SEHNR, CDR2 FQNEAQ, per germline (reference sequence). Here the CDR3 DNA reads TGTGCCAGCAGCTTAGAGGTTCCCTCCTACAATGAGCAGTTCTTC. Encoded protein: CASSLEVPSYNEQFF.

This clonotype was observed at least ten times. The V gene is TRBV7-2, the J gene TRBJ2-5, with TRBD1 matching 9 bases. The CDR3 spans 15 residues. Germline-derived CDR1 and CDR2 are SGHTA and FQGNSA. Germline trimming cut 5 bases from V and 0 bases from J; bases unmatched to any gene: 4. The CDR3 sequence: CASSPGQGYQETQYF. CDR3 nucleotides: TGTGCCAGCAGCCCCGGACAGGGGTACCAAGAGACCCAGTACTTC.

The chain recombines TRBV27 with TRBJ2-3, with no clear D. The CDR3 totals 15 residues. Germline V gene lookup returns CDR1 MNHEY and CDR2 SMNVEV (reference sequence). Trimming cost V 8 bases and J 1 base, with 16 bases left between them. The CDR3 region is CASGAFPVGTDTQYF. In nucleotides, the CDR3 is TGTGCCAGCGGAGCCTTCCCCGTCGGCACAGATACGCAGTATTTT.

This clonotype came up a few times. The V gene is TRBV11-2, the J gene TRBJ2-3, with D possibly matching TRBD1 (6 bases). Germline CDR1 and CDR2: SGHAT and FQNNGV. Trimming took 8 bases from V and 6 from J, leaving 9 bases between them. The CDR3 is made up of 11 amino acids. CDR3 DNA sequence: TGTGCCAGCGGCACAGGGGATACGCAGTATTTT. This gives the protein CASGTGDTQYF.

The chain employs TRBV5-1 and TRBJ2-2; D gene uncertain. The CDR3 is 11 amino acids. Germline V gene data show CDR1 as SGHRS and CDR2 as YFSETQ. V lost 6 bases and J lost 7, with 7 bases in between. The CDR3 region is CASTERGELFF. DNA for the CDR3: TGCGCCAGCACTGAACGCGGGGAGCTGTTTTTT.

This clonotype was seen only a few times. The CDR3 sequence is CASSPYGLAGRQTQYF. In DNA, the CDR3 is TGTGCCAGCTCACCATATGGCCTAGCGGGTCGACAGACCCAGTACTTC. This sequence joins TRBV18 and TRBJ2-5, with 8 bases that match TRBD2. Germline loops: CDR1 KGHSH, CDR2 LQKENI. V dropped 2 bases and J dropped 6; count of bases not matched to a gene: 11. The CDR3 is 16 residues long. Using reference TRBV18 and TRBJ2-5 for the parts outside the CDR3, the full variable domain is NAGVMQNPRHLVRRRGQEARLRCSPMKGHSHVYWYRQLPEEGLKFMVYLQKENIIDESGMPKERFSAEFPKEGPSILRIQQVVRGDSAAYFCASSPYGLAGRQTQYFGPGTRLLVL.

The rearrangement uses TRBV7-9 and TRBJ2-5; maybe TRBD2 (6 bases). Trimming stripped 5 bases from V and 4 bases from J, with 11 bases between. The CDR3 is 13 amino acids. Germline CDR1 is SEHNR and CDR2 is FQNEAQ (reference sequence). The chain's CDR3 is CASSRSEGETQYF. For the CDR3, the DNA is TGTGCCAGCAGCCGTTCGGAGGGAGAGACCCAGTACTTC.

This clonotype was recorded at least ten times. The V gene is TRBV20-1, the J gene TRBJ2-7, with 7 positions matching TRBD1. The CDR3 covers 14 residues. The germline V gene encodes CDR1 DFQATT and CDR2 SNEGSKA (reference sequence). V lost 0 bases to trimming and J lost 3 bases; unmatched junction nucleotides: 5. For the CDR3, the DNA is TGCAGTGCTAGAGATCGGGACAGAAACTACGAGCAGTACTTC. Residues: CSARDRDRNYEQYF.

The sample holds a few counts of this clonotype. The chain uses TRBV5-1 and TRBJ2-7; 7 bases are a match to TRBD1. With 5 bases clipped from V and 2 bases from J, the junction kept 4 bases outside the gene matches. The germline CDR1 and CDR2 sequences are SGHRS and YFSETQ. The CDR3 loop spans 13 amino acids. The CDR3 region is CASSSTGAYEQYF. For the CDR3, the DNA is TGCGCCAGCAGTTCAACAGGGGCCTACGAGCAGTACTTC.

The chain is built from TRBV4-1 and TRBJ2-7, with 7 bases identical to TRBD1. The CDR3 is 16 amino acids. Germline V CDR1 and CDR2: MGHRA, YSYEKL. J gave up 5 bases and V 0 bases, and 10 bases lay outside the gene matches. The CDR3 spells CASSQDLRGLLDEQYF. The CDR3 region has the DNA TGCGCCAGCAGCCAAGATCTCAGGGGGTTACTTGACGAGCAGTACTTC.